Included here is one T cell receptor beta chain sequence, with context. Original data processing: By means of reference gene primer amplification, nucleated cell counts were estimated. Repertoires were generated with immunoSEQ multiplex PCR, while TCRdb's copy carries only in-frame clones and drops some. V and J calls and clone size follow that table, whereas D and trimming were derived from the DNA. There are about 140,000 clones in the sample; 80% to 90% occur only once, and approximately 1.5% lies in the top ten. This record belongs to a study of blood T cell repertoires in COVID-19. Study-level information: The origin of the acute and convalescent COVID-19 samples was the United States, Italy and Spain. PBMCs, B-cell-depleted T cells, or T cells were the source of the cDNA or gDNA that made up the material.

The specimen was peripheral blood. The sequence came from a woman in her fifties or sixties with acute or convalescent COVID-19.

The CDR3 DNA reads TGTGCCAGCACCTCCAGGGGCGGCGGGGAGCTGTTTTTT. It encodes CASTSRGGGELFF. The J gene is TRBJ2-2, the V gene TRBV12-3 or TRBV12-4; D is possibly TRBD1 (6 bases). Trimming left V 7 bases short and J 7 bases short, with 13 bases between. CDR3 size: 13 residues.